Shown below are 7 T cell receptor beta chains from a single sample sequenced in a study of cytomegalovirus exposure and HLA in healthy donors (dated by TCRdb to about 2017). Receptors were amplified or captured by the immunoSEQ multiplex PCR assay. For the multiplex PCR, a mixture combining 60 forward primers for TCR Vbeta segments and 13 reverse primers for TCR Jbeta segments was used. Here the immuneACCESS table is served through TCRdb, limited to in-frame sequences with V and J called. Missing clones are a known gap in these copies; in checked studies unresolved V genes cover under half, and the rest lacks a known reason. In this sample the table shows 150,000 to 200,000 clones, 75% of which occur a single time. Jointly, the top ten make up around 3% of the sample. Sequencing used PBMCs. These TCRs come from a woman aged 45 to 65 in good health and CMV-seropositive.

The V and J genes are TRBV7-9 and TRBJ1-2; D unclear. CDR1 and CDR2 from the germline V gene are SEHNR and FQNEAQ (reference sequence). The CDR3 covers 18 residues. Trimming left V 5 bases short and J 0 bases short, with 22 bases between. In DNA form, the CDR3 reads TGTGCCAGCAGCCCTCCACTTTCCGCACAGCCCGCTAACTATGGCTACACCTTC. This encodes CASSPPLSAQPANYGYTF.

The gene calls are TRBV2 and TRBJ1-2, with 7 bases lining up with TRBD1. The V gene end was trimmed by 3 bases and the J gene end by 2 bases; junction bases not matched to a gene: 9. The CDR3 contains 16 residues. Germline V CDR1 and CDR2: SNHLY, FYNNEI. Here the CDR3 reads CASSDNRGIENYGYTF. CDR3 nucleotide sequence: TGTGCCAGCAGTGACAACAGGGGAATCGAAAACTATGGCTACACCTTC.

The V gene is TRBV2, the J gene TRBJ2-7, with 8 bases identical to TRBD2. The V segment lost 0 bases and the J segment 3 bases; nucleotides outside the gene matches: 7. The CDR3 length is 16 residues. Germline CDR1 is SNHLY and CDR2 is FYNNEI. This chain's CDR3 is CASSEADGGTSYEQYF. CDR3 bases: TGTGCCAGCAGTGAAGCAGATGGCGGGACTAGCTACGAGCAGTACTTC.

The chain employs TRBV19 and TRBJ2-2; 9 bases line up with TRBD1. The V gene end was trimmed by 4 bases and the J gene end by 7 bases; junction bases not matched to a gene: 7. The CDR3 has 15 amino acids. CDR1 and CDR2 (germline): LNHDA, SQIVND (reference sequence). CDR3 sequence: CASSTGQGLGGELFF. The CDR3 DNA is TGTGCCAGTAGTACGGGACAGGGCCTAGGCGGGGAGCTGTTTTTT.

This chain joins TRBV18 and TRBJ1-5; D may be TRBD1 (5 bases). Between the trimmed V and J ends, which lost 2 bases and 6 bases, there was a span of 11 bases. In germline, CDR1 is KGHSH, CDR2 LQKENI. This CDR3 contains 14 residues. The DNA of the CDR3 is TGTGCCAGCTCACCAAGCTCGGGGGGTCAGCCCCAGCATTTT. This translates into CASSPSSGGQPQHF.

The rearrangement uses TRBV29-1 and TRBJ2-5; possibly TRBD1 for D (5 bases). CDR3 length: 16 residues. The V and J ends lost 4 bases and 4 bases respectively, with 22 bases between them. The germline gives CDR1 SQVTM, CDR2 ANQGSEA. CDR3 nucleotides: TGCAGCGTTGGGGGAAGTAGCAGGGCTGAAGGAGAGACCCAGTACTTC. It is translated as CSVGGSSRAEGETQYF.

The V and J genes are TRBV19 and TRBJ2-3, with D possibly being TRBD1 (6 bases). There are 13 residues in the CDR3. Trimming removed 4 bases at V and 5 bases at J, with 10 bases between. The germline gives CDR1 LNHDA, CDR2 SQIVND (reference sequence). The CDR3 is CASSTTGIDTQYF. For the CDR3, the DNA is TGTGCCAGTAGTACCACAGGGATAGATACGCAGTATTTT.